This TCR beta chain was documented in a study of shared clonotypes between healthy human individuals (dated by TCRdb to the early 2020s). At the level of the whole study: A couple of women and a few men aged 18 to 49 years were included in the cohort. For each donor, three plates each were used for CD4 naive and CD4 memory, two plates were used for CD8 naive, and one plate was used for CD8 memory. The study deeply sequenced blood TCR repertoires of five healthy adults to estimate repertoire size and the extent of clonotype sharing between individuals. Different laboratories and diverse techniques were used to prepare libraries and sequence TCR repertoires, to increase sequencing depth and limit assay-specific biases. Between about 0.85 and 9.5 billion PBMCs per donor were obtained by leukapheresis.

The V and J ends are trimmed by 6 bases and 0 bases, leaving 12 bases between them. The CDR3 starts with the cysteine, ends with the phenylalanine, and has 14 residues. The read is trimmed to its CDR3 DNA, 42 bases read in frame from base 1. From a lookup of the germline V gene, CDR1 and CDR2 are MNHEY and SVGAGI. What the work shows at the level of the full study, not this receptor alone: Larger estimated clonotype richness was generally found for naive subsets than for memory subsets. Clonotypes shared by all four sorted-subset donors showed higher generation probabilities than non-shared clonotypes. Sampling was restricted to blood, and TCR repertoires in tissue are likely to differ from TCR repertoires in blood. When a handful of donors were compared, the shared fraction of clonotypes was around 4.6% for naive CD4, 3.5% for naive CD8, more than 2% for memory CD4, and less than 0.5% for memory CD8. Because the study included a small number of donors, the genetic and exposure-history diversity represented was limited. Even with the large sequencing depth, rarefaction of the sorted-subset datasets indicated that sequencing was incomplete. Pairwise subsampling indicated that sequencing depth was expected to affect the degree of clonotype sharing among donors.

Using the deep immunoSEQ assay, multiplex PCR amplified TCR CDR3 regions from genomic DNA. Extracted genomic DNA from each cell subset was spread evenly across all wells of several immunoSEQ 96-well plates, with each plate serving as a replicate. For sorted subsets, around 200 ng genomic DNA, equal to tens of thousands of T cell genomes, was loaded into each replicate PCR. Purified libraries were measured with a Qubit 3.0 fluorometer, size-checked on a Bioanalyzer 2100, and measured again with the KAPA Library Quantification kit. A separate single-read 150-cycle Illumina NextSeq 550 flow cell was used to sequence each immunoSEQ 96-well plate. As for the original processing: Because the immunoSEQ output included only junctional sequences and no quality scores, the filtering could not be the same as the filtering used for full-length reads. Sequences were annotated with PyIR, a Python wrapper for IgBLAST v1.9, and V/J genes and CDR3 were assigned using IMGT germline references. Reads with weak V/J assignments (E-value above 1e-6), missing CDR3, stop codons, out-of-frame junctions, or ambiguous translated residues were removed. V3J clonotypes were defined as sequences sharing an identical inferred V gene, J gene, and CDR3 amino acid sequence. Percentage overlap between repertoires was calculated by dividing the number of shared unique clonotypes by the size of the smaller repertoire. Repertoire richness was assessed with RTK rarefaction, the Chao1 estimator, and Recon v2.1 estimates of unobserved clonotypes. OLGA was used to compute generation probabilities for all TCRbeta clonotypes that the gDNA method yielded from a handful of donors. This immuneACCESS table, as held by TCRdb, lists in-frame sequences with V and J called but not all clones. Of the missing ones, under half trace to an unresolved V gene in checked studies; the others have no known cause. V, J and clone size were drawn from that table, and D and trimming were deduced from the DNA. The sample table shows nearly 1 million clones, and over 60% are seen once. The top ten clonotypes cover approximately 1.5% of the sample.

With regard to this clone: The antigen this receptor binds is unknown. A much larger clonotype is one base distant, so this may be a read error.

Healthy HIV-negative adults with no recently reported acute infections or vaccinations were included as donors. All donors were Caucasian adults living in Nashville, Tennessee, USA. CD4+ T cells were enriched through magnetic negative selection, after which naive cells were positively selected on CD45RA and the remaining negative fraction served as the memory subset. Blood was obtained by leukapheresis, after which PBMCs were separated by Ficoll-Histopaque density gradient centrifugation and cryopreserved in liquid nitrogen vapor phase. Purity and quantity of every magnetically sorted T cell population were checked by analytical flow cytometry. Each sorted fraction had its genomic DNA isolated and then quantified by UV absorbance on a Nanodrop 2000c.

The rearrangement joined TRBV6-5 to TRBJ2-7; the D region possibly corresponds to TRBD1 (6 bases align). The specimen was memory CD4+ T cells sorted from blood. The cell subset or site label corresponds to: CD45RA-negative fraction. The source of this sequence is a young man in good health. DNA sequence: TGTGCCAGCAGCCGCCAGGGGATCTCCTACGAGCAGTACTTC. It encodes CASSRQGISYEQYF.